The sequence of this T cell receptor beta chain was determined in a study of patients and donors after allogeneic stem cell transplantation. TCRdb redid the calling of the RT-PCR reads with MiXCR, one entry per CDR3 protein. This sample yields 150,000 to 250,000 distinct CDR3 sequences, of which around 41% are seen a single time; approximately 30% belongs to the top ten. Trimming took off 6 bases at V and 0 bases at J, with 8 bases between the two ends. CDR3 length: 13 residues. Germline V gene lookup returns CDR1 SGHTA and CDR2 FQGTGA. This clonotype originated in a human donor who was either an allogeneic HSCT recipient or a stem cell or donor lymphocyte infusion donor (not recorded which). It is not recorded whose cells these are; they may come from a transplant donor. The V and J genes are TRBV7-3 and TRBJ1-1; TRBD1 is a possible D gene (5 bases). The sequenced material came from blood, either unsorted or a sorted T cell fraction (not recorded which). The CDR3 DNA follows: TGTGCCAGCAGGTCAGGGTTGAACACTGAAGCTTTCTTT. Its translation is CASRSGLNTEAFF.